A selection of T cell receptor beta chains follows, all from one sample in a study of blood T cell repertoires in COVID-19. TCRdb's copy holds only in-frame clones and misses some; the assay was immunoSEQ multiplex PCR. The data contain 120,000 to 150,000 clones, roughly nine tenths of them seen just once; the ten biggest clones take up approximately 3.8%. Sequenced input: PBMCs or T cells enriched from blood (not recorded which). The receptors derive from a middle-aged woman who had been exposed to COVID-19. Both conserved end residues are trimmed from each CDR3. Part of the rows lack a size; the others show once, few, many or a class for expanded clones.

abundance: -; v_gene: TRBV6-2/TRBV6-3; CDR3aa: ASSYSRGQDYEQY
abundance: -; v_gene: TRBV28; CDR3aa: ASTSTGGEAF
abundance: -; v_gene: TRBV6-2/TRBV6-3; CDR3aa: ASSYPQYEQF
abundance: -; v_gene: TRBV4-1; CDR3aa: ASSPGVAGGQDEQY
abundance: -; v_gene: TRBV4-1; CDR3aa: ASSQEPRQYRGKNTEAF
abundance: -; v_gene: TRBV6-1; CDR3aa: ASSEGGQTYEQY
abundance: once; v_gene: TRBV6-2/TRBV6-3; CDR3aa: ASSYSLVSQPQH
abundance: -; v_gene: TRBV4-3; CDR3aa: ASSHALAGGNEQF
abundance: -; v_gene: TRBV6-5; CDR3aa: ASSNGRGRWTEAF
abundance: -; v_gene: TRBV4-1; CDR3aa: ASSQEGTGVTYEQY
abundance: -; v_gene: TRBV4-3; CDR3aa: ASSQETGGDKGYEQY
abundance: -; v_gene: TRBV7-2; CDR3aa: ASSFPDSRGYT
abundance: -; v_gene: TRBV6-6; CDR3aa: ASSGGGGAREETQY
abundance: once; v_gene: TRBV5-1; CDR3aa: ASSLGDNYYGYT
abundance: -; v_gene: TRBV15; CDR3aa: ATSRDLYTEAF
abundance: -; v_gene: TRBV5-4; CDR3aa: ASSLRGSGYT
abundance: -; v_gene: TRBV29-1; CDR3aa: SAEGAGGLSAKNIQY
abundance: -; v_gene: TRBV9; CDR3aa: ASSGLGSEQY
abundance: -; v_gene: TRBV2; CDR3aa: ASSEGAGGLKEQY
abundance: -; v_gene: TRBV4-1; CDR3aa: ASSQPTSGVNEQF
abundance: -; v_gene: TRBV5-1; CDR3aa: ASSFGTDSYEQY
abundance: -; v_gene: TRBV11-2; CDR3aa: ASSNWDTGEY
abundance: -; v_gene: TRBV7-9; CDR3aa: AISTGAKNIQY
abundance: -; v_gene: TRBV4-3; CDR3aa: ASSQTPATGGEPQH
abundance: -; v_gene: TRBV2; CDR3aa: ASTRSNQPQH
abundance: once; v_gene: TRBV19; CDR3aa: ASSGQGTGRYT
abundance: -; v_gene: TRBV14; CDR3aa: ASSPTSGFHEKLF
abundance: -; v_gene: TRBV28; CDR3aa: ASSPGDRPYEQY
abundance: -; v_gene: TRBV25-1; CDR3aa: ASMGQMNTEAF
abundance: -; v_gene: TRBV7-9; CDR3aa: ASSRRGYGYT
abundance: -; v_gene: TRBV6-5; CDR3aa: ASRLAGVYEQY
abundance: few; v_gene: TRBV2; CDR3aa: ATGAVQNYGYT
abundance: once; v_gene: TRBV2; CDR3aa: ASSPGTGRTGELF
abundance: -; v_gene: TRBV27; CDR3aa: ASGYGGGTEAF
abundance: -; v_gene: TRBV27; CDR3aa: ASSFGGDSYEQY
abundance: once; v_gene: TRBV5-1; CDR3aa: ASSFGVVGTEAF
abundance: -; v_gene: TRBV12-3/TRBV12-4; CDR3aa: ASAGGWEQY
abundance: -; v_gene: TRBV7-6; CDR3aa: ASSPPEGGGYT
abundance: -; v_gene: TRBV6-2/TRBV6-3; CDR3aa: ASSYVGGPTYEQY
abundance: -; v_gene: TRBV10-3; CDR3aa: AISDGSSYEQY
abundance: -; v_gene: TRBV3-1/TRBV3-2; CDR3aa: ASTSFLAGGPRSDTQY
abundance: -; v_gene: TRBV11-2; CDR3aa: ASSGGLAGGGSYEQY
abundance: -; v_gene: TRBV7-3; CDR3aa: ASSSTIGGYTGELF
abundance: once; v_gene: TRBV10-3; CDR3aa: AISEGTGLREQY
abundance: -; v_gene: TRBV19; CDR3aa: ASSTTRRDRDRPQH
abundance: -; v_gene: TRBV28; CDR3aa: ASKRGGNTIY
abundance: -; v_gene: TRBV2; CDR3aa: ASKGGLAGGDTQY
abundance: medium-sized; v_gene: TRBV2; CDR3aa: ATGSGLKAPGELF
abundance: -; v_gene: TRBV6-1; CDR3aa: ASSELAKTGELF
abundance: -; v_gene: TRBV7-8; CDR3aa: ASSLEFLAGVANTEAF